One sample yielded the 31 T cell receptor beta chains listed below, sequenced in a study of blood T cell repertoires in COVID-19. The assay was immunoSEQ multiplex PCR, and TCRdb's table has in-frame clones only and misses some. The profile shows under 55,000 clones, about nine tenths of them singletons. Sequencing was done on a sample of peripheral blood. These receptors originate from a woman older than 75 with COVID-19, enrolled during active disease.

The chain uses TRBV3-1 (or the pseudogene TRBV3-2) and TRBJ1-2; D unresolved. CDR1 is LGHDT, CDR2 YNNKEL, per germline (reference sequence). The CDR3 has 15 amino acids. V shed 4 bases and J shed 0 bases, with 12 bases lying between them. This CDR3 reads CASSPLAVPNYGYTF. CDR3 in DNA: TGTGCCAGCAGCCCCCTGGCAGTTCCTAACTATGGCTACACCTTC.

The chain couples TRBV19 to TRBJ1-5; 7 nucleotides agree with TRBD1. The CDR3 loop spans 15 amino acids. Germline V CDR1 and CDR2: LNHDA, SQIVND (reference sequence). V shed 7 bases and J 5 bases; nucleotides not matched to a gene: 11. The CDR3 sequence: CASTATGTDYQPQHF. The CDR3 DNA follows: TGTGCCAGTACCGCTACCGGGACAGATTATCAGCCCCAGCATTTT.

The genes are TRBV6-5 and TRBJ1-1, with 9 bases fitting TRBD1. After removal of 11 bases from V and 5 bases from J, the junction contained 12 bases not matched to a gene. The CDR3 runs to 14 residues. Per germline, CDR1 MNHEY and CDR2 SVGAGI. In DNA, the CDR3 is TGTGCCGGCGTGAACAGGGGGCTTCGAACTGAAGCTTTCTTT. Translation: CAGVNRGLRTEAFF.

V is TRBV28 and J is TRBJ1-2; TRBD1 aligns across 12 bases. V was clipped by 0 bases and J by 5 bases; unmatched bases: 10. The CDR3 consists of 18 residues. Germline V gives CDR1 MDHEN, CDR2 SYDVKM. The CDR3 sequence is CASSLWGQGAVSGYGYTF. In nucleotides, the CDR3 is TGTGCCAGCAGTTTATGGGGACAGGGGGCCGTGTCGGGGTATGGCTACACCTTC.

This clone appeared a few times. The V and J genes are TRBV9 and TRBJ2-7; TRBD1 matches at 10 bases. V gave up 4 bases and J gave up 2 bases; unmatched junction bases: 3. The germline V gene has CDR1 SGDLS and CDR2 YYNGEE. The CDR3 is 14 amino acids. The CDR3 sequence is CASSQGQGAYEQYF. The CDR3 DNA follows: TGTGCCAGCAGCCAAGGACAGGGGGCCTACGAGCAGTACTTC.

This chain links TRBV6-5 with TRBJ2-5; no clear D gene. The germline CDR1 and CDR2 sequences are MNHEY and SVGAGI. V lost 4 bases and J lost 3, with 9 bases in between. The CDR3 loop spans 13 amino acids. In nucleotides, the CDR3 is TGTGCCAGCAGTTCCTCTAGAGAAGAGACCCAGTACTTC. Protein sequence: CASSSSREETQYF.

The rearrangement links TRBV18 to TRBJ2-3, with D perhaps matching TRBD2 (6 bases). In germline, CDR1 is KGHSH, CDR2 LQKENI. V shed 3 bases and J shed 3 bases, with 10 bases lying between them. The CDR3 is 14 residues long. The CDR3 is CASSPGLPTDTQYF. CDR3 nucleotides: TGTGCCAGCTCACCGGGACTCCCTACAGATACGCAGTATTTT.

This chain's CDR3 is CAPRTGTNQPQHF. In DNA, the CDR3 is TGCGCCCCCAGAACAGGGACCAATCAGCCCCAGCATTTT. V usage is TRBV4-1 and J usage is TRBJ1-5; tentatively, D is TRBD1 (6 bases). The germline gives CDR1 MGHRA, CDR2 YSYEKL. The ends were cut back, 11 bases at V and 3 bases at J, with 14 bases in the middle. The CDR3 covers 13 residues.

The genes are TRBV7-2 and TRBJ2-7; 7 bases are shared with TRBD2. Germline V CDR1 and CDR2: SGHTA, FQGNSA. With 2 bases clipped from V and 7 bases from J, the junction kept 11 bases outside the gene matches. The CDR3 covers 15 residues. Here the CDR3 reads CASSLWAAGVGEQYF. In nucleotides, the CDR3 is TGTGCCAGCAGCTTATGGGCTGCGGGAGTGGGGGAGCAGTACTTC.

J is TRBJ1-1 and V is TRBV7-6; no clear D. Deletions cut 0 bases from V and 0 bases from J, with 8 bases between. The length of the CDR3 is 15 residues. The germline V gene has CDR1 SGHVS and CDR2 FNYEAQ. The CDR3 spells CASSLASNLNTEAFF. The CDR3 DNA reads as TGTGCCAGCAGCTTAGCTAGTAACCTGAACACTGAAGCTTTCTTT.

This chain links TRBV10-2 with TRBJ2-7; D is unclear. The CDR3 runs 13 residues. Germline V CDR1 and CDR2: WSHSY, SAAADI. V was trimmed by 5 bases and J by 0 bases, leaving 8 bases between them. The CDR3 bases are TGCGCCAGCAGTTACACAAACTCCTACGAGCAGTACTTC. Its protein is CASSYTNSYEQYF.

CDR3: CASSAPTGSLTEAFF. Written as DNA, the CDR3 is TGTGCCAGCAGTGCTCCTACAGGGTCCCTCACTGAAGCTTTCTTT. J is TRBJ1-1 and V is TRBV6-1, with a tentative D call TRBD1 (6 bases). The CDR3 runs 15 residues. The ends were cut back, 4 bases at V and 4 bases at J, with 16 bases in the middle. The germline gives CDR1 MNHNS, CDR2 SASEGT.

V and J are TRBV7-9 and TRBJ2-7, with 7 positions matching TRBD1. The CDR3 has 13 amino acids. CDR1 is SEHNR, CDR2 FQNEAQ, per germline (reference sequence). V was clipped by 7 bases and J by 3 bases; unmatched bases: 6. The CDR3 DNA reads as TGTGCCAGCACCGAGGGACAGAACTACGAGCAGTACTTC. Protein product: CASTEGQNYEQYF.

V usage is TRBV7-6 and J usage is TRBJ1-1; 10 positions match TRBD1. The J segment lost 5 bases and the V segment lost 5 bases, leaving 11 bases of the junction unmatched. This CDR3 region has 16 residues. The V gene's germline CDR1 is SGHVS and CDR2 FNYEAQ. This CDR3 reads CASSPRTGGWITEAFF. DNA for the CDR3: TGTGCCAGCAGCCCCCGGACAGGGGGGTGGATAACTGAAGCTTTCTTT.

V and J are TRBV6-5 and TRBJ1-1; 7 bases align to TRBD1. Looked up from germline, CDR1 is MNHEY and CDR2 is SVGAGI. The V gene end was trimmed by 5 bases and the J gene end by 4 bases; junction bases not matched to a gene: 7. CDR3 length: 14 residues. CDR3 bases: TGTGCCAGCAGTCAGAAACAGGGGTCCACTGAAGCTTTCTTT. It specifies CASSQKQGSTEAFF.

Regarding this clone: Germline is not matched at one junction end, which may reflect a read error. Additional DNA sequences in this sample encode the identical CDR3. In DNA form, the CDR3 reads TGTGCCAGCAGTTTAAGGGGGCCGGACACCGGGGAGTTGTTTTTT. It specifies CASSLRGPDTGELFF. V usage is TRBV27 and J usage is TRBJ2-2; TRBD1 matches 7 bases. Germline V gene sequence: CDR1 MNHEY, CDR2 SMNVEV (reference sequence). The CDR3 totals 15 residues.

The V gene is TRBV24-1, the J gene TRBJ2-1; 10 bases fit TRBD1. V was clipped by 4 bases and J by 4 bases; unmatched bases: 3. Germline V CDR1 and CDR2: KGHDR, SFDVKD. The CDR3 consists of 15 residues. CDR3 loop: CATSDQGQGYNEQFF. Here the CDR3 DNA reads TGTGCCACCAGTGACCAGGGACAGGGGTACAATGAGCAGTTCTTC.

Here the CDR3 DNA reads TGTGCCAGTAGTAAGGGAGGGGAGACCCAGTACTTC. Its protein is CASSKGGETQYF. The gene calls are TRBV19 and TRBJ2-5, with TRBD2 identical over 7 bases. The CDR3 has 12 amino acids. J lost 5 bases, V lost 4 bases, and 1 base had no gene match. In germline, CDR1 is LNHDA, CDR2 SQIVND (reference sequence).

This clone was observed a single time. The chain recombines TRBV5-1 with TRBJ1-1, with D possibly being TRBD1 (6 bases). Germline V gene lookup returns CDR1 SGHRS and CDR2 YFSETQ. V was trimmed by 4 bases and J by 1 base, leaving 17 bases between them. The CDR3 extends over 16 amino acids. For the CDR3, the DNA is TGCGCCAGCAGCATAGGGACACCAAGGGGGAACACTGAAGCTTTCTTT. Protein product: CASSIGTPRGNTEAFF.

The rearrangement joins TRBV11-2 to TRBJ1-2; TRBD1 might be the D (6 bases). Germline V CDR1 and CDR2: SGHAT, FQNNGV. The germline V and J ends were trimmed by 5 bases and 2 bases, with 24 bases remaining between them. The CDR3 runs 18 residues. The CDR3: CASSLYPRLDRSNYGYTF. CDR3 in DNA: TGTGCCAGCAGCCTATATCCCCGACTTGACAGGTCCAACTATGGCTACACCTTC.

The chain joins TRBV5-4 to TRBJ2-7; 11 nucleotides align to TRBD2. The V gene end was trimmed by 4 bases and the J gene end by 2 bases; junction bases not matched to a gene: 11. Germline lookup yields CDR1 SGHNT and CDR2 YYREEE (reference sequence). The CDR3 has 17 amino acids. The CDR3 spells CASSPTSGTSGTYEQYF. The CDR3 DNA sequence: TGTGCCAGCAGCCCGACGTCGGGGACTAGCGGTACCTACGAGCAGTACTTC. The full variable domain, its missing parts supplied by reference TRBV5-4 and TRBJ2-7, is ETGVTQSPTHLIKTRGQQVTLRCSSQSGHNTVSWYQQALGQGPQFIFQYYREEENGRGNFPPRFSGLQFPNYSSELNVNALELDDSALYLCASSPTSGTSGTYEQYFGPGTRLTVT.

The CDR3 region has the DNA TGTGCCAGCAGCAAAAGGAGCTGGGGGGACAGGGGGGATCAGCCCCAGCATTTT. It specifies CASSKRSWGDRGDQPQHF. The V gene is TRBV21-1, the J gene TRBJ1-5; the D segment call TRBD1 is taken from the table without a DNA check. TRBV21-1 represents a pseudogene. This CDR3 has 18 amino acids.

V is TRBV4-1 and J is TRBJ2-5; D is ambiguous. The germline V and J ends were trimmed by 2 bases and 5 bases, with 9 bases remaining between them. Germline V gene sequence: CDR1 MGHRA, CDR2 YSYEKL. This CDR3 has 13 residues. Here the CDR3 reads CASSQLTDETQYF. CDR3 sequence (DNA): TGCGCCAGCAGCCAATTAACAGACGAGACCCAGTACTTC.

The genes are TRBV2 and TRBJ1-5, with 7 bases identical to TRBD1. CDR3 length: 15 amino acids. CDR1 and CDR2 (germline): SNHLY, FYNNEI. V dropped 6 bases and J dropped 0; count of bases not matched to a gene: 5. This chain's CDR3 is CASRGQILSNQPQHF. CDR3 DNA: TGTGCCAGCAGGGGACAGATCCTTAGCAATCAGCCCCAGCATTTT.

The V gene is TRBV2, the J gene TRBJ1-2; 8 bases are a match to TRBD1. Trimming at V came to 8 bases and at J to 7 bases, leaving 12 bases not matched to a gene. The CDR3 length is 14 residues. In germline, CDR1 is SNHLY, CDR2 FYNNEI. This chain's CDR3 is CASAFRQGASGYTF. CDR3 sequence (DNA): TGTGCCAGCGCATTCCGGCAGGGGGCGTCTGGCTACACCTTC.

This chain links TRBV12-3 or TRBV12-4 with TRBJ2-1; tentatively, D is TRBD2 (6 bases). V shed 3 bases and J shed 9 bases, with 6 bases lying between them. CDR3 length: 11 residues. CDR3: CASSLGGEQFF. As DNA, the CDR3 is TGTGCCAGCAGTTTGGGGGGTGAGCAGTTCTTC.

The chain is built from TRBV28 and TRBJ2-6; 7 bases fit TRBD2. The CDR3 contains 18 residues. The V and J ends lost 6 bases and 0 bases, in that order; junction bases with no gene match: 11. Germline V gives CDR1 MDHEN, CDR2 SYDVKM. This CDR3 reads CASSRWGGAPSGANVLTF. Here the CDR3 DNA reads TGTGCCAGCAGCCGCTGGGGAGGGGCCCCCTCTGGGGCCAACGTCCTGACTTTC.

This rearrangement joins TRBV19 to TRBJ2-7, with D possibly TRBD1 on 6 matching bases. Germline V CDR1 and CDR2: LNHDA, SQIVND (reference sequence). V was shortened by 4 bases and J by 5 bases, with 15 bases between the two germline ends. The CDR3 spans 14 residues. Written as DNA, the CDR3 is TGTGCCAGTAGTAGCAGGGGTGGGTACAACGAGCAGTACTTC. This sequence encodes CASSSRGGYNEQYF.

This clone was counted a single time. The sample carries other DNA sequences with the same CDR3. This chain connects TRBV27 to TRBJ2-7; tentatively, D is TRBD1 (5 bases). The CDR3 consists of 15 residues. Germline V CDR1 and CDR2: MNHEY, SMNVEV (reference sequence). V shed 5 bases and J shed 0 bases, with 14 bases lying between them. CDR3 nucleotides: TGTGCCAGCAGTCTTGGGGCCCCGAGCTCCTACGAGCAGTACTTC. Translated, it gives CASSLGAPSSYEQYF.

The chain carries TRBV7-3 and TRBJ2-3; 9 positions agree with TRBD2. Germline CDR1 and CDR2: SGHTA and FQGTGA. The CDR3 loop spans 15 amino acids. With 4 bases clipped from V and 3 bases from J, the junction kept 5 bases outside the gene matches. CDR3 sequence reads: CASSYAGGRTDTQYF. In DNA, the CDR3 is TGTGCCAGCAGCTACGCGGGGGGGCGGACAGATACGCAGTATTTT.

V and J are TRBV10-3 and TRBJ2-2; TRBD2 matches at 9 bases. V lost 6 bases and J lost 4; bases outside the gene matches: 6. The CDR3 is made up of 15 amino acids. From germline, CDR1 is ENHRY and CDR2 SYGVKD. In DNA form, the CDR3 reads TGTGCCATCAGCCCTTCGCGGGAGGGCACCGGGGAGCTGTTTTTT. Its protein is CAISPSREGTGELFF.